The 14 T cell receptor beta chains in this list originate from one sample, sequenced in a study of glioma-infiltrating T cells after dendritic cell vaccination. Clones were read by immunoSEQ multiplex PCR, and TCRdb kept only the in-frame ones, dropping some. Found here are some 110,000 clones, around 90% of them singletons; the top ten hold approximately 3%. Time point reported: after dendritic cell vaccination, including at tumor progression/relapse. The sequencing here drew on blood, taken after dendritic cell vaccination. The receptors derive from a human donor with glioblastoma.

The V call is TRBV30, the J call TRBJ2-1; 8 nucleotides agree with TRBD2. CDR3 length: 14 residues. With V trimmed by 0 bases and J by 4 bases, 2 bases remained unmatched. The germline gives CDR1 GTSNPN, CDR2 SVGIG (reference sequence). The DNA of the CDR3 is TGTGCCTGGAGTGTCACTAGCGGATACAATGAGCAGTTCTTC. Translation gives CAWSVTSGYNEQFF.

The genes are TRBV7-3 and TRBJ2-1, with 14 bases matching TRBD2. V lost 4 bases and J lost 7; bases outside the gene matches: 6. Germline V CDR1 and CDR2: SGHTA, FQGTGA. This CDR3 comprises 16 residues. CDR3 sequence (DNA): TGTGCCAGCAGCTCCAGACTAGCGGGGGGGCATAATGAGCAGTTCTTC. Encoded protein: CASSSRLAGGHNEQFF.

The chain recombines TRBV5-1 with TRBJ2-1; possible D gene TRBD2, 6 bases. Germline V gene data show CDR1 as SGHRS and CDR2 as YFSETQ. Deletions cut 1 base from V and 7 bases from J, with 18 bases between. This CDR3 has 16 residues. The CDR3 DNA reads as TGCGCCAGCAGCTTGTCGGGAGCGGGTCTTTCTAATGAGCAGTTCTTC. Amino acid sequence: CASSLSGAGLSNEQFF.

This sequence joins TRBV15 and TRBJ1-5, with 7 bases aligning to TRBD1. J gave up 7 bases and V 5 bases, and 14 bases lay outside the gene matches. The CDR3 sequence is 16 residues long. Germline CDR1 and CDR2: LNHNV and YYDKDF (reference sequence). In nucleotides, the CDR3 is TGTGCCACCAGCCGGGCCCTTGAGGGGGCAGGGCAGCCCCAGCATTTT. Encoded protein: CATSRALEGAGQPQHF.

This clone was seen more than once but under ten times. CDR3 in amino acids: CASSGDTQYF. The CDR3 DNA follows: TGTGCCAGCTCCGGGGATACGCAGTATTTT. The chain uses TRBV2 and TRBJ2-3; no reliable D call. CDR1 and CDR2 from the germline V gene are SNHLY and FYNNEI. Trimming removed 8 bases at V and 6 bases at J, with 6 bases between. This CDR3 has 10 amino acids.

This sequence joins TRBV4-1 and TRBJ2-1; tentatively, D is TRBD1 (5 bases). The V end lost 4 bases, the J end lost 0 bases, and 13 bases lay between the germline ends. The length of the CDR3 is 16 residues. Germline CDR1 MGHRA, CDR2 YSYEKL. CDR3 sequence reads: CASSRGRARSYNEQFF. CDR3 in DNA: TGCGCCAGCAGCCGGGGCAGGGCCCGCTCCTACAATGAGCAGTTCTTC.

J is TRBJ1-6 and V is TRBV18; D not certain. CDR1 and CDR2 from the germline V gene are KGHSH and LQKENI. The CDR3 is 14 residues long. V gave up 2 bases and J gave up 7 bases, with 9 bases separating them. CDR3 bases: TGTGCCAGCTCACCAGGTGGAGGGAATTCACCCCTCCACTTT. This encodes CASSPGGGNSPLHF.

The V and J genes are TRBV5-1 and TRBJ1-6; 7 nucleotides match TRBD1. Germline values: CDR1 SGHRS, CDR2 YFSETQ. There are 15 residues in the CDR3. Trimming took 0 bases from V and 6 from J; bases not matched to a gene: 3. In DNA form, the CDR3 reads TGCGCCAGCAGCTTGGGAGGGGGCGGTAATTCACCCCTCCACTTT. As protein: CASSLGGGGNSPLHF. The complete variable domain, with remaining parts taken from reference TRBV5-1 and TRBJ1-6, reads KAGVTQTPRYLIKTRGQQVTLSCSPISGHRSVSWYQQTPGQGLQFLFEYFSETQRNKGNFPGRFSGRQFSNSRSEMNVSTLELGDSALYLCASSLGGGGNSPLHFGNGTRLTVT.

The chain employs TRBV7-9 and TRBJ2-4, with 8 bases identical to TRBD1. The trim removed 3 bases at V and 8 bases at J, leaving 3 bases unmatched. In germline, CDR1 is SEHNR, CDR2 FQNEAQ (reference sequence). CDR3 size: 13 residues. DNA for the CDR3: TGTGCCAGCAGCTTGACAGGGGAGGACATTCAGTACTTC. Translating it yields CASSLTGEDIQYF.

The chain has TRBV7-4 and TRBJ2-4; 8 bases are a match to TRBD2. V was pared by 5 bases and J by 6 bases, with 12 bases of the junction left unmatched. Germline CDR1 is SGHVT and CDR2 is SQSDAQ. This CDR3 contains 16 residues. Here the CDR3 reads CASSLTGTRVGNIQYF. In nucleotides, the CDR3 is TGTGCCAGCAGCCTAACCGGGACTAGAGTCGGAAACATTCAGTACTTC.

The chain's CDR3 is CASSFAGPNYEQYF. The CDR3 DNA reads TGTGCCAGCAGCTTCGCGGGACCTAACTACGAGCAGTACTTC. J is TRBJ2-7 and V is TRBV11-2; TRBD2 might be the D (6 bases). CDR1 is SGHAT, CDR2 FQNNGV, per germline. CDR3 size: 14 residues. V lost 3 bases and J lost 3, with 12 bases in between. Based on the CDR3 plus reference TRBV11-2 and TRBJ2-7, the full variable domain is EAGVAQSPRYKIIEKRQSVAFWCNPISGHATLYWYQQILGQGPKLLIQFQNNGVVDDSQLPKDRFSAERLKGVDSTLKIQPAKLEDSAVYLCASSFAGPNYEQYFGPGTRLTVT.

J is TRBJ1-1 and V is TRBV7-9; D possibly corresponds to TRBD1 (6 bases). There are 14 residues in the CDR3. The ends were cut back, 1 base at V and 5 bases at J, with 11 bases in the middle. CDR1 is SEHNR, CDR2 FQNEAQ, per germline (reference sequence). CDR3 region: CASSLEVRGTEAFF. For the CDR3, the DNA is TGTGCCAGCAGCTTAGAGGTCAGGGGAACTGAAGCTTTCTTT.

In the case of this clone: A junction boundary mismatches the germline segment, possibly from a read error. This specimen includes other DNA sequences encoding the same CDR3. The chain uses TRBV6-6 and TRBJ1-6; no definite D call. This CDR3 has 13 amino acids. Germline assignment: CDR1 MNHNY and CDR2 SVGAGI (reference sequence). CDR3 coding DNA: TGTGCCAGCAGTTACGAGGCGCATTCCCCCCTCCACTTT. Translation: CASSYEAHSPLHF.

As DNA, the CDR3 is TGTGCCAGCAGCCACGTTCTAGAGTATGGCTACACCTTC. Amino acids: CASSHVLEYGYTF. This chain connects TRBV6-5 to TRBJ1-2, with D unclear. Trimming took off 6 bases at V and 5 bases at J, with 13 bases between the two ends. Germline V lookup: CDR1 MNHEY, CDR2 SVGAGI. The CDR3 totals 13 residues.